The sample holds a few counts of the clone carrying this T cell receptor (beta chain). V was pared by 5 bases and J by 14 bases, with 8 bases of the junction left unmatched. This CDR3 has 13 amino acids. Germline V gives CDR1 SGHTA, CDR2 FQGNSA. Genomic DNA acted as the template from which TCR beta VDJ combination and CDR3 sequence profiling were carried out. One entry per CDR3 protein, called by TCRdb with MiXCR from the reads. Of around 200,000 distinct CDR3 sequences listed, approximately 60% were seen once; the top ten hold approximately 30%. These data are taken from a study of CD8+CD57+ T cells in acquired aplastic anemia. Study as a whole: Yields of DNA that came from sorted CD4+ and CD8+ cells averaged about 3.4 ug.

This TCR derives from a human donor in good health. Sequencing input: sorted CD4+, CD8+, or CD8+CD57+ T cells (not recorded which) from PBMCs. The chain carries TRBV7-2 and TRBJ1-6; 8 positions match TRBD1. CDR3 nucleotide sequence: TGTGCCAGCAGCCCGGGACAGGATTGGTCCCTCCACTTT. Its translation is CASSPGQDWSLHF.